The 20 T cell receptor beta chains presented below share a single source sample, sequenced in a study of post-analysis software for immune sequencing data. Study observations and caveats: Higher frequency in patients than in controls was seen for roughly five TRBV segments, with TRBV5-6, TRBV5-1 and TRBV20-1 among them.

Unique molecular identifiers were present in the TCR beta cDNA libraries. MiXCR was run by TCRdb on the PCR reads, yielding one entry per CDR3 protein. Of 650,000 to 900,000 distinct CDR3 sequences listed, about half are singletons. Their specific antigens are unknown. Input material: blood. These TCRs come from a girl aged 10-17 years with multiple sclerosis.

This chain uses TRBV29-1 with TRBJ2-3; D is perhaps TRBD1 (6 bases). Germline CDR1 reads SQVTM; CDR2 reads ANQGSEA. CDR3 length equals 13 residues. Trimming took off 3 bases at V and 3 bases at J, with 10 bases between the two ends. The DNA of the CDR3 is TGCAGCGTTGATACAGGGCTTACAGATACGCAGTATTTT. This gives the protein CSVDTGLTDTQYF.

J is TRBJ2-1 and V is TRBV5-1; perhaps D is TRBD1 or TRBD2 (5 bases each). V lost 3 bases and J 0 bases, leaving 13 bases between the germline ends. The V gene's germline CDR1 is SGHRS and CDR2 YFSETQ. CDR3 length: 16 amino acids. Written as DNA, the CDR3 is TGCGCCAGCAGCTCCTCCGAGGGACCCTCCTACAATGAGCAGTTCTTC. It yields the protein CASSSSEGPSYNEQFF. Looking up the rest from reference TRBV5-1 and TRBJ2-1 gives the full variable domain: KAGVTQTPRYLIKTRGQQVTLSCSPISGHRSVSWYQQTPGQGLQFLFEYFSETQRNKGNFPGRFSGRQFSNSRSEMNVSTLELGDSALYLCASSSSEGPSYNEQFFGPGTRLTVL.

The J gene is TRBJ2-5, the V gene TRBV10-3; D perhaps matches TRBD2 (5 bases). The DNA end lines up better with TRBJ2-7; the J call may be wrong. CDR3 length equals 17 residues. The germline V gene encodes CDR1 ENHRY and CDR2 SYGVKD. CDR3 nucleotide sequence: TGTGCCATCAGTGAGTCTAGGACGGGATTAGCAGGCCGCGAGCAGTACTTC. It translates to CAISESRTGLAGREQYF.

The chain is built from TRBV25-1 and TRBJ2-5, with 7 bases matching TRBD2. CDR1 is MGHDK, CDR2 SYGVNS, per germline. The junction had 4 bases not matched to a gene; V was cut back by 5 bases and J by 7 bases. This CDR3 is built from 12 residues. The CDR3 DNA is TGTGCCAGCAGTAACCCGGGAGGGACCCAGTACTTC. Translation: CASSNPGGTQYF. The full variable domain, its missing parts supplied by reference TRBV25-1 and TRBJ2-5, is EADIYQTPRYLVIGTGKKITLECSQTMGHDKMYWYQQDPGMELHLIHYSYGVNSTEKGDLSSESTVSRIRTEHFPLTLESARPSHTSQYLCASSNPGGTQYFGPGTRLLVL.

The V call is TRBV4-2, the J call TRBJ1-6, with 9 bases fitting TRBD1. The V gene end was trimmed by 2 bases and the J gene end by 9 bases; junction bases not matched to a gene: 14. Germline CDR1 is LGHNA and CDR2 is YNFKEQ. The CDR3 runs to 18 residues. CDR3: CASSQQTGWTGEGSPLHF. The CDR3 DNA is TGTGCCAGCAGCCAACAAACGGGATGGACAGGGGAAGGTTCACCCCTCCACTTT.

Here the CDR3 reads CASSLIGGIASGANVLTF. The CDR3 DNA reads as TGTGCCAGCAGTTTAATTGGGGGAATTGCCTCCGGGGCCAACGTCCTGACTTTC. The chain links TRBV27 to TRBJ2-6; D may correspond to TRBD1 or TRBD2 (5 bases each). CDR1 MNHEY and CDR2 SMNVEV come from the germline V gene (reference sequence). V lost 2 bases to trimming and J lost 4 bases, with 18 bases between them. The CDR3 consists of 18 residues.

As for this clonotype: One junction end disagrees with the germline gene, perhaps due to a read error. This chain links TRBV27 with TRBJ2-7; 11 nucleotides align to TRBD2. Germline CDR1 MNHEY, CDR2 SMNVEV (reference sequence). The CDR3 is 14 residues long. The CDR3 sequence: CASSRLAGTYERYF. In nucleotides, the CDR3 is TGTGCCAGCAGTAGACTAGCGGGAACCTACGAGCGGTACTTC.

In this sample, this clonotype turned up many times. This chain's CDR3 is CSARDLAGDHEQYF. The CDR3 DNA reads as TGCAGTGCTAGAGACCTAGCGGGAGATCACGAGCAGTACTTC. The chain uses TRBV20-1 and TRBJ2-7; TRBD2 matches at 10 bases. The CDR3 consists of 14 residues. In germline, CDR1 is DFQATT, CDR2 SNEGSKA (reference sequence). With V trimmed by 0 bases and J by 5 bases, 4 bases remained unmatched.

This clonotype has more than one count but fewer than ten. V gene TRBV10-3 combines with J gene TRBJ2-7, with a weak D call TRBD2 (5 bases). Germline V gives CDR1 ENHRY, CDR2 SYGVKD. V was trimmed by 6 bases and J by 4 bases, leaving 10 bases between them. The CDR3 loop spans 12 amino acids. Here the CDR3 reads CAISGNGYEQYF. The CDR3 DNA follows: TGTGCCATCAGCGGGAACGGGTACGAGCAGTACTTC.

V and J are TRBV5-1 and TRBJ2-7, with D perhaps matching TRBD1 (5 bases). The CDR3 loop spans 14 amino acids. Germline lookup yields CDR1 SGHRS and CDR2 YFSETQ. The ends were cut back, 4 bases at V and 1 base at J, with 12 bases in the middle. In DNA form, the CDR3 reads TGCGCCAGCAGCGCTGAGGACATTTCCTACGAGCAGTACTTC. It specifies CASSAEDISYEQYF.

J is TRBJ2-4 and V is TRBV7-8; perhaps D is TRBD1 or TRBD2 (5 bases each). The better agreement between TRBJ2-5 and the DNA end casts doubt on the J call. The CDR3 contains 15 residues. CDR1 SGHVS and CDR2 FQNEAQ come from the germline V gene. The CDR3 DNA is TGTGCCAGCAGCTTCGCCGGGACGTCGGAAGAGACCCAGTACTTC. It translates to CASSFAGTSEETQYF.

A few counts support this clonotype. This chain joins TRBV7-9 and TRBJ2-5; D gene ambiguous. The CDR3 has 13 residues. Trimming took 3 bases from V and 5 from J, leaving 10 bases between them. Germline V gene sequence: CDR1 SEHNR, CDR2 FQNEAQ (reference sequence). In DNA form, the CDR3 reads TGTGCCAGCAGCTTGACCCCGAAGGAGACCCAGTACTTC. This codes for CASSLTPKETQYF.

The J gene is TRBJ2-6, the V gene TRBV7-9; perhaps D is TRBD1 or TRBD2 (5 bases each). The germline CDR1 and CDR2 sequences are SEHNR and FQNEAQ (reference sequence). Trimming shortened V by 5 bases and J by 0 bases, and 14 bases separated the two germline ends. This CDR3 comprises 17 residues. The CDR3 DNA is TGTGCCAGCAGCCGTGGGACGGGATTCTCTGGGGCCAACGTCCTGACTTTC. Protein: CASSRGTGFSGANVLTF.

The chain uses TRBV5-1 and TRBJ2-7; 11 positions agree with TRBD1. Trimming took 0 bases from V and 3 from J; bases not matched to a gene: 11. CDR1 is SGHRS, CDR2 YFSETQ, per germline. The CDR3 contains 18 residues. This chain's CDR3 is CASSLGSDRGRGVYEQYF. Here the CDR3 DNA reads TGCGCCAGCAGCTTGGGATCGGACAGGGGGCGCGGAGTCTACGAGCAGTACTTC.

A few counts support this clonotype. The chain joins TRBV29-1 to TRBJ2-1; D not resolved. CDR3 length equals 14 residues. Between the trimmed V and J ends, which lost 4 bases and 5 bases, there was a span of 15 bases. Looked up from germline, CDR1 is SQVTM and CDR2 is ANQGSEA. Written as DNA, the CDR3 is TGCAGCGTTGTAGAGGTCGACACGAACAATGAGCAGTTCTTC. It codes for CSVVEVDTNNEQFF.

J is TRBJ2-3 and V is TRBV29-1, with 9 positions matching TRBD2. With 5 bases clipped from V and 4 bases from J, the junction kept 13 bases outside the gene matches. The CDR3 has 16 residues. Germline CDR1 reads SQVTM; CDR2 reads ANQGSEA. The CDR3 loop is CSVTKRLAEVPDTQYF. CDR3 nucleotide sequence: TGCAGCGTTACAAAAAGACTAGCGGAGGTTCCAGATACGCAGTATTTT.

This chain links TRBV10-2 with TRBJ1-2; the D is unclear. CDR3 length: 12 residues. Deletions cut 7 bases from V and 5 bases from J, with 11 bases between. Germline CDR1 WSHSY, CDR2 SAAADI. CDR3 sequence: CASTDMGYGYTF. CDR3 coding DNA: TGCGCCAGCACGGATATGGGGTATGGCTACACCTTC.

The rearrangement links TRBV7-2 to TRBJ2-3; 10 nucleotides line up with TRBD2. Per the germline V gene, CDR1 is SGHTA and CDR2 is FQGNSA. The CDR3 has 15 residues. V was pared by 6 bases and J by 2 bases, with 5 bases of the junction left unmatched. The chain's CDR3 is CASRSAGGFTDTQYF. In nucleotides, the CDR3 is TGTGCCAGCAGATCAGCGGGAGGGTTCACAGATACGCAGTATTTT.

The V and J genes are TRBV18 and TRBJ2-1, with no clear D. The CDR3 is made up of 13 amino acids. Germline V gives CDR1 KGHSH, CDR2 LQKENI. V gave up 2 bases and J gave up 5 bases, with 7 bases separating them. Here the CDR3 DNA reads TGTGCCAGCTCACCAGACCGAGACAATGAGCAGTTCTTC. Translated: CASSPDRDNEQFF.

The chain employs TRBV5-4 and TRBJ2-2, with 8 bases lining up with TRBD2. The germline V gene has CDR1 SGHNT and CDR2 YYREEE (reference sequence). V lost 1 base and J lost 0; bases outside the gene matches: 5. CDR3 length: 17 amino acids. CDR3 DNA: TGTGCCAGCAGCTTGACTGCGGGACTAGCGAACACCGGGGAGCTGTTTTTT. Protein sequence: CASSLTAGLANTGELFF.